A single sample gave rise to the 22 T cell receptor beta chains below, sequenced in a study of T cells in Graves' hyperthyroidism and ophthalmopathy. Amplified regions were TCR beta CDR3 sequences from RNA transcripts. A first-round RT-PCR of the TCR CDR3 used the HTBI primer set. TCRdb itself ran the multiplex PCR reads through MiXCR, one entry per CDR3 protein. The sample has about 460,000 distinct CDR3 sequences, 22% seen once. Sequencing was carried out using blood. The receptor source for this set is a woman aged 70-85 years with Graves' ophthalmopathy.

This chain uses TRBV12-3 or TRBV12-4 with TRBJ2-1, with 15 bases matching TRBD2. The length of the CDR3 is 14 residues. V lost 4 bases to trimming and J lost 15 bases; unmatched junction nucleotides: 7. In nucleotides, the CDR3 is TGTGCCAGCAGTTGGGGGACTAGCGGGAGGAATCTGTTCTTC. It encodes CASSWGTSGRNLFF.

This clonotype was recorded many times. The chain recombines TRBV12-3 or TRBV12-4 with TRBJ1-2; the D is unclear. Trimming removed 1 base at V and 3 bases at J, with 12 bases between. The CDR3 loop spans 15 amino acids. The CDR3 bases are TGTGCCAGCAGTTTAGGGGAGGTAGCGGACTATGGCTACACCTTC. This translates into CASSLGEVADYGYTF.

The V gene is TRBV30, the J gene TRBJ1-6; the match to TRBD1 covers 9 bases. Germline V gives CDR1 GTSNPN, CDR2 SVGIG (reference sequence). The CDR3 has 13 amino acids. Losses at the gene ends were 4 bases for V and 8 bases for J; bases not matched to a gene: 3. The CDR3 loop reads CAWKRDRDSPLHF. The CDR3 DNA is TGTGCCTGGAAACGGGACAGGGATTCACCCCTCCACTTT. Full variable domain (rest looked up from reference TRBV30 and TRBJ1-6): SQTIHQWPATLVQPVGSPLSLECTVEGTSNPNLYWYRQAAGRGLQLLFYSVGIGQISSEVPQNLSASRPQDRQFILSSKKLLLSDSGFYLCAWKRDRDSPLHFGNGTRLTVT.

This clonotype has a handful of counts. The chain recombines TRBV5-1 with TRBJ1-4; a weak D match, TRBD1 (5 bases). Trimming cost V 0 bases and J 7 bases, with 13 bases left between them. Per the germline V gene, CDR1 is SGHRS and CDR2 is YFSETQ. CDR3 length: 15 residues. Here the CDR3 DNA reads TGCGCCAGCAGCTTGGATGGGGGAATTAGTGAAAAACTGTTTTTT. Its protein is CASSLDGGISEKLFF.

In this sample, this clonotype turned up many times. The chain is built from TRBV28 and TRBJ2-7, with D perhaps assigned TRBD1 or TRBD2 (5 bases each). CDR1 is MDHEN, CDR2 SYDVKM, per germline. This CDR3 comprises 12 residues. V was trimmed by 7 bases and J by 7 bases, leaving 14 bases between them. CDR3: CASNSLGEEQYF. The CDR3 DNA sequence: TGTGCCAGCAATTCTCTGGGGGAGGAGCAGTACTTC.

This clonotype was detected only a few times. The chain recombines TRBV6-1 with TRBJ2-1, with no clear D. The CDR3 spans 19 residues. V gave up 5 bases and J gave up 0 bases, with 23 bases separating them. Germline V gene sequence: CDR1 MNHNS, CDR2 SASEGT. The CDR3 sequence: CASSTIDLSKGSSYNEQFF. CDR3 DNA sequence: TGTGCCAGCAGTACCATCGATCTATCGAAGGGAAGCTCCTACAATGAGCAGTTCTTC.

Notes on this clonotype: This may be a read error, as it is one base from a much larger clone. The chain uses TRBV12-3 or TRBV12-4 and TRBJ2-7, with 9 positions matching TRBD1. The CDR3 has 14 amino acids. The CDR3 region is CASSTGQGLYGQYF. As DNA, the CDR3 is TGTGCCAGCAGCACGGGACAGGGTCTCTACGGGCAGTACTTC.

CDR3 region: CASSILGTGGAWNYGYTF. For the CDR3, the DNA is TGTGCCAGTAGTATTCTAGGGACAGGGGGCGCGTGGAACTATGGCTACACCTTC. The V call is TRBV19, the J call TRBJ1-2, with 12 bases fitting TRBD1. The CDR3 runs 18 residues. Germline trimming cut 3 bases from V and 2 bases from J; bases unmatched to any gene: 10. Germline V CDR1 and CDR2: LNHDA, SQIVND (reference sequence).

This clonotype was counted between two and nine times. The chain has TRBV7-9 and TRBJ1-4, with no clear D. Germline CDR1 is SEHNR and CDR2 is FQNEAQ (reference sequence). V lost 4 bases, J lost 3 bases, and 12 bases lay in between. CDR3 length equals 15 residues. CDR3 sequence reads: CASSSGRLANEKLFF. The CDR3 DNA reads as TGTGCCAGCAGCTCTGGACGCCTGGCTAATGAAAAACTGTTTTTT. Looking up the rest from reference TRBV7-9 and TRBJ1-4 gives the full variable domain: DTGVSQNPRHKITKRGQNVTFRCDPISEHNRLYWYRQTLGQGPEFLTYFQNEAQLEKSRLLSDRFSAERPKGSFSTLEIQRTEQGDSAMYLCASSSGRLANEKLFFGSGTQLSVL.

This clonotype was recorded a few times. The rearrangement uses TRBV19 and TRBJ1-5; D unclear. Trimming cost V 7 bases and J 7 bases, with 11 bases left between them. This CDR3 is built from 12 residues. The germline V gene has CDR1 LNHDA and CDR2 SQIVND (reference sequence). CDR3 DNA sequence: TGTGCCAGTATTAACCCGTTACAGCCCCAGCATTTT. Translated: CASINPLQPQHF.

At least ten counts were recorded for this clonotype. The V call is TRBV3-1, the J call TRBJ1-3; D is possibly TRBD1 (6 bases). The CDR3 length is 14 residues. CDR1 is LGHDT, CDR2 YNNKEL, per germline (reference sequence). V gave up 3 bases and J gave up 8 bases, with 14 bases separating them. The CDR3 is CASSQNPNRDTIYF. In nucleotides, the CDR3 is TGTGCCAGCAGCCAGAATCCCAACAGGGACACCATATATTTT.

This clonotype has only a few counts. V gene TRBV9 combines with J gene TRBJ1-6; 8 bases match TRBD1. Trimming removed 4 bases from V and 8 bases from J; junction bases left unmatched: 8. Germline CDR1 SGDLS, CDR2 YYNGEE. The length of the CDR3 is 15 residues. CDR3 protein: CASSLTGAGDSPLHF. The DNA for the CDR3 is TGTGCCAGCAGCTTGACAGGGGCAGGTGATTCACCCCTCCACTTT.

The V call is TRBV7-9, the J call TRBJ1-2, with D tentatively TRBD1 (5 bases). This CDR3 region has 15 residues. Germline-derived CDR1 and CDR2 are SEHNR and FQNEAQ (reference sequence). Trimming shortened V by 1 base and J by 2 bases, and 11 bases separated the two germline ends. CDR3 DNA: TGTGCCAGCAGCTTAGACCAGGGTACAAACTATGGCTACACCTTC. This sequence encodes CASSLDQGTNYGYTF. Variable domain in full (rest from reference TRBV7-9 and TRBJ1-2): DTGVSQNPRHKITKRGQNVTFRCDPISEHNRLYWYRQTLGQGPEFLTYFQNEAQLEKSRLLSDRFSAERPKGSFSTLEIQRTEQGDSAMYLCASSLDQGTNYGYTFGSGTRLTVV.

On this clonotype itself: The junction and the germline gene differ at one end; a read error may be behind it. V gene TRBV2 combines with J gene TRBJ2-1; TRBD2 might be the D (6 bases). Germline CDR1 reads SNHLY; CDR2 reads FYNNEI. This CDR3 is 15 amino acids long. CDR3 region: CATSDPGGTPNEQFF. DNA of the CDR3: TGTGCCACCAGTGACCCCGGGGGAACACCCAATGAGCAGTTCTTC.

The V and J genes are TRBV18 and TRBJ2-7, with a tentative D call TRBD2 (5 bases). Germline V CDR1 and CDR2: KGHSH, LQKENI. The CDR3 is made up of 14 amino acids. V was shortened by 5 bases and J by 3 bases, with 14 bases between the two germline ends. CDR3 in amino acids: CASSNPGISYEQYF. The DNA for the CDR3 is TGTGCCAGCTCAAACCCGGGAATTAGCTACGAGCAGTACTTC.

This rearrangement joins TRBV28 to TRBJ2-2; 8 positions agree with TRBD2. The germline CDR1 and CDR2 sequences are MDHEN and SYDVKM. The CDR3 length is 15 residues. J was trimmed by 5 bases and V by 1 base; bases with no gene match: 3. CDR3 coding DNA: TGTGCCAGCAGTTTATATGGGACTAGGACCGGGGAGCTGTTTTTT. Protein product: CASSLYGTRTGELFF.

This clonotype was detected only a few times. One junction end disagrees with the germline gene, perhaps due to a read error. The chain is built from TRBV15 and TRBJ1-1; possibly TRBD1 for D (5 bases). The germline CDR1 and CDR2 sequences are LNHNV and YYDKDF (reference sequence). The CDR3 spans 16 residues. Written as DNA, the CDR3 is TGTGCCACCAGCAGAGCCCCCGGGGCTTTGAACGCTGAAGCTTTCTTT. Amino acid sequence: CATSRAPGALNAEAFF.

This clonotype was seen a single time. The V call is TRBV12-3 or TRBV12-4, the J call TRBJ2-6, with D possibly TRBD1 on 5 matching bases. The CDR3 is 17 residues long. Trimming took off 8 bases at V and 0 bases at J, with 17 bases between the two ends. The DNA for the CDR3 is TGTGCCAGCTCACCACAGTCAGGGAACTCTGGGGCCAACGTCCTGACTTTC. This codes for CASSPQSGNSGANVLTF.

The rearrangement uses TRBV7-9 and TRBJ2-7, with 8 bases that match TRBD1. CDR3 length equals 15 residues. V was clipped by 2 bases and J by 9 bases; unmatched bases: 12. Looked up from germline, CDR1 is SEHNR and CDR2 is FQNEAQ (reference sequence). The CDR3, as DNA: TGTGCCAGCAGCTTAATCCACGACAGGGGTAAAGGGCAGTACTTC. Its translation is CASSLIHDRGKGQYF.

In its sample, this clonotype was seen a few times. V gene TRBV2 combines with J gene TRBJ1-6; D remains ambiguous. Trimming removed 3 bases from V and 5 bases from J, with 11 bases in between. This CDR3 has 15 amino acids. Germline CDR1 SNHLY, CDR2 FYNNEI. The CDR3 nucleotides read TGTGCCAGCAGTGACCAAGGGCGGGATAATTCACCCCTCCACTTT. As protein: CASSDQGRDNSPLHF.

This clonotype has ten or more counts. V gene TRBV2 combines with J gene TRBJ2-7, with a weak D call TRBD1 (6 bases). Germline V CDR1 and CDR2: SNHLY, FYNNEI. This CDR3 has 15 amino acids. Trimming removed 5 bases at V and 2 bases at J, with 16 bases between. DNA for the CDR3: TGTGCCAGCAGTCTCGGACCGACAGGCGCCTACGAGCAGTACTTC. This gives the protein CASSLGPTGAYEQYF. The entire variable domain, with the rest obtained from reference TRBV2 and TRBJ2-7, is as follows: EPEVTQTPSHQVTQMGQEVILRCVPISNHLYFYWYRQILGQKVEFLVSFYNNEISEKSEIFDDQFSVERPDGSNFTLKIRSTKLEDSAMYFCASSLGPTGAYEQYFGPGTRLTVT.

This clonotype was counted a few times. This sequence joins TRBV2 and TRBJ2-2; 14 positions agree with TRBD2. CDR3 length equals 16 residues. CDR1 and CDR2 (germline): SNHLY, FYNNEI. The V segment lost 5 bases and the J segment 7 bases; nucleotides outside the gene matches: 6. The CDR3 bases are TGTGCCAGCAGTTTGGGACTAGCGGGAGTTGTCGGGGAGCTGTTTTTT. Its protein product is CASSLGLAGVVGELFF.